Included here is one T cell receptor beta chain sequence, with context. These data come from a study of blood T cell repertoires in COVID-19. Across the whole study: Collection of acute and convalescent COVID-19 samples took place in the United States, Italy and Spain. T cells, B-cell-depleted T cells, or PBMCs provided the cDNA or gDNA that served as material.

In the original processing: Scientists estimated how many nucleated cells there were by amplifying reference gene primers. This table comes from immunoSEQ multiplex PCR, and its TCRdb copy is limited to in-frame clones, with some not included. The V and J calls and clone size are taken from that table; D and trimming were inferred from the DNA. The data hold 40,000 or so clones, with 87% observed a single time. Seattle cases were enrolled at active infection and followed longitudinally. Trimming removed 3 bases at V and 0 bases at J, with 12 bases between. CDR3 length: 16 residues. Germline CDR1 is MDHEN and CDR2 is SYDVKM.

The chain recombines TRBV28 with TRBJ1-5; D is uncertain. This receptor was obtained from a man in his 60s with COVID-19, enrolled during active disease. The source material was peripheral blood. CDR3 nucleotide sequence: TGTGCCAGCAGTTTCGGAGGGTCGTATAGCAATCAGCCCCAGCATTTT. It codes for CASSFGGSYSNQPQHF.